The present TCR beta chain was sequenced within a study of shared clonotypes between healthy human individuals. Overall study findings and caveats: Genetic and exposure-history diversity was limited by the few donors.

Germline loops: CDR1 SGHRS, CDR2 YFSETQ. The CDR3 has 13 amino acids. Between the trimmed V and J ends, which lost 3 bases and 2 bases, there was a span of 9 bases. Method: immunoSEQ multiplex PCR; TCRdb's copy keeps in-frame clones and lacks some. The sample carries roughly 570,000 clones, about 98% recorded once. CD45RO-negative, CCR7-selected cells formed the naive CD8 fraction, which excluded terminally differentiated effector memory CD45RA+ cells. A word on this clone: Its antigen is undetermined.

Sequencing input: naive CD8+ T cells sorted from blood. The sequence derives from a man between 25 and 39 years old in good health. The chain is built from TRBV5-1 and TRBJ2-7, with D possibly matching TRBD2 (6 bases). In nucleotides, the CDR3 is TGCGCCAGCAGCTGGCGGGAACCCTACGAGCAGTACTTC. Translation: CASSWREPYEQYF.